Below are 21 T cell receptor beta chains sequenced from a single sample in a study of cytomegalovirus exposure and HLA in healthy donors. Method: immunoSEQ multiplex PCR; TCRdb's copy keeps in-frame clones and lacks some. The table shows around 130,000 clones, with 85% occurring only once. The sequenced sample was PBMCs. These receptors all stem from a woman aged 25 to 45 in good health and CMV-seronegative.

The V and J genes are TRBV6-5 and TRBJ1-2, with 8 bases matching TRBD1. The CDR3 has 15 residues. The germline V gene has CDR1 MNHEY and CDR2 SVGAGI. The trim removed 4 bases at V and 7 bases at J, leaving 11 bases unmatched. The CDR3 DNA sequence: TGTGCCAGCAGTTCTAGAGACAGGGGAGATGGTGGCTACACCTTC. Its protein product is CASSSRDRGDGGYTF.

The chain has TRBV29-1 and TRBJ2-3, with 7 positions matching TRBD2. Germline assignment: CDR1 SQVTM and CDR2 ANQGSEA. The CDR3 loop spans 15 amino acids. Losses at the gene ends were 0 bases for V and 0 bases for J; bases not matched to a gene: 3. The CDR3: CSVEDRRGSTDTQYF. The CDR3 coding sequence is TGCAGCGTTGAAGATCGGCGGGGGAGCACAGATACGCAGTATTTT.

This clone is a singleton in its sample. The CDR3 DNA sequence: TGCGCCAGCAGCTTGGATGTAGCTTACCAAGAGACCCAGTACTTC. Its translation: CASSLDVAYQETQYF. The V gene is TRBV5-1, the J gene TRBJ2-5; D not certain. The CDR3 has 15 residues. Germline V gene lookup returns CDR1 SGHRS and CDR2 YFSETQ. The V end lost 0 bases, the J end lost 0 bases, and 9 bases lay between the germline ends.

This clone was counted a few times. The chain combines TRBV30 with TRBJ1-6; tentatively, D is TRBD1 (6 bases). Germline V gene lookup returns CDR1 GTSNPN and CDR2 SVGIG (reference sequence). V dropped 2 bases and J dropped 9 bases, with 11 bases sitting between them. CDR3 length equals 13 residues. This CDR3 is CAWSRGQGSPLHF. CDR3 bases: TGTGCCTGGAGTCGGGGACAAGGTTCACCCCTCCACTTT.

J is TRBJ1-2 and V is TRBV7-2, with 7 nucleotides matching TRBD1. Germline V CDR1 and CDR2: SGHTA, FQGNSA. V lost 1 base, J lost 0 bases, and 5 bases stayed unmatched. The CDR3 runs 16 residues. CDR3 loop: CASSLGTGTANYGYTF. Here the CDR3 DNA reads TGTGCCAGCAGCTTAGGGACAGGAACCGCTAACTATGGCTACACCTTC.

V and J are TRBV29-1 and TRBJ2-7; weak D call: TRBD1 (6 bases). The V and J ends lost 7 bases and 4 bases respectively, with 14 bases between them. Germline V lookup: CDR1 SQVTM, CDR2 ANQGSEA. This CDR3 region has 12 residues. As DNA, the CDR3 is TGCAGCGGGGGTGGGCAGGGGTACGAGCAGTACTTC. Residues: CSGGGQGYEQYF.

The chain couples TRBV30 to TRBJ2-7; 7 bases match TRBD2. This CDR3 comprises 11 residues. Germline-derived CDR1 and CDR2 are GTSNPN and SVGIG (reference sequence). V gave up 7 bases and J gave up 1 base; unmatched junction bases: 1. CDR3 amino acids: CALAGSYEQYF. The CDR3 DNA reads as TGTGCCTTAGCGGGTTCCTACGAGCAGTACTTC.

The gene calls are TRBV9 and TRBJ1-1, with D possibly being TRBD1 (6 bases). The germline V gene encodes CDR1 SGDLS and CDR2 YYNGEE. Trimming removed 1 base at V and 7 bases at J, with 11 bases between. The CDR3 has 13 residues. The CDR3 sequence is CASSVSGGGEAFF. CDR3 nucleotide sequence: TGTGCCAGCAGCGTAAGTGGGGGCGGTGAAGCTTTCTTT.

This CDR3 reads CAFRPGGTGNTEAFF. CDR3 nucleotide sequence: TGTGCCTTCAGGCCAGGGGGTACGGGAAACACTGAAGCTTTCTTT. The chain is built from TRBV19 and TRBJ1-1, with TRBD1 matching over 7 bases. The CDR3 length is 15 residues. V shed 11 bases and J 2 bases; nucleotides not matched to a gene: 14. Germline CDR1 reads LNHDA; CDR2 reads SQIVND (reference sequence).

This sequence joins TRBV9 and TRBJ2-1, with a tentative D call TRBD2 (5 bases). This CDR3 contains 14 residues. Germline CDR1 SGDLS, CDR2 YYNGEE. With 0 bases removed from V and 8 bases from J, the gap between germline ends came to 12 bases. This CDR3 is CASSVAASWYEQFF. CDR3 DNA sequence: TGTGCCAGCAGCGTAGCCGCTAGCTGGTATGAGCAGTTCTTC.

CDR3 region: CASSLDSYGYTF. CDR3 bases: TGTGCCAGCTCCCTAGACAGCTATGGCTACACCTTC. This chain uses TRBV18 with TRBJ1-2; possible D gene TRBD1, 5 bases. The germline CDR1 and CDR2 sequences are KGHSH and LQKENI. Trimming removed 6 bases from V and 4 bases from J, with 9 bases in between. The CDR3 runs to 12 residues.

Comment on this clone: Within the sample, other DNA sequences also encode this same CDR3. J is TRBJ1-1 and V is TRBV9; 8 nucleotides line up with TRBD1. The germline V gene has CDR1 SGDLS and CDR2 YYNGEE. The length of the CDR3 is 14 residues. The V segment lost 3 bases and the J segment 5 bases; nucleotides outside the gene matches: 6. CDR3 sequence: CASSEGNRGTEAFF. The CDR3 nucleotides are TGTGCCAGCAGCGAGGGGAACAGGGGGACTGAAGCTTTCTTT. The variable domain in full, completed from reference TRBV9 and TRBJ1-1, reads DSGVTQTPKHLITATGQRVTLRCSPRSGDLSVYWYQQSLDQGLQFLIQYYNGEERAKGNILERFSAQQFPDLHSELNLSSLELGDSALYFCASSEGNRGTEAFFGQGTRLTVV.

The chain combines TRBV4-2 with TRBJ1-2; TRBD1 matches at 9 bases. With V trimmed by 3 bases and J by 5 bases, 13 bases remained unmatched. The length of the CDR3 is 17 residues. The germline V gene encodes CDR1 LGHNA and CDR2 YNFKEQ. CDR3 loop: CASSHRGGQGLGYGYTF. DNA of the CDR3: TGTGCCAGCAGCCATCGGGGAGGACAGGGGTTAGGGTATGGCTACACCTTC.

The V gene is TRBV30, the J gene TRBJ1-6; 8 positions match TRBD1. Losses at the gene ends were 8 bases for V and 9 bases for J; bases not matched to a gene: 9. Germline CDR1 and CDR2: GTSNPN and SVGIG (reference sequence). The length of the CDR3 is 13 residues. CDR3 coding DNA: TGTGCCGAACAAGGACAGGGAGGTTCACCCCTCCACTTT. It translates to CAEQGQGGSPLHF. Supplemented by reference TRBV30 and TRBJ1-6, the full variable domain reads SQTIHQWPATLVQPVGSPLSLECTVEGTSNPNLYWYRQAAGRGLQLLFYSVGIGQISSEVPQNLSASRPQDRQFILSSKKLLLSDSGFYLCAEQGQGGSPLHFGNGTRLTVT.

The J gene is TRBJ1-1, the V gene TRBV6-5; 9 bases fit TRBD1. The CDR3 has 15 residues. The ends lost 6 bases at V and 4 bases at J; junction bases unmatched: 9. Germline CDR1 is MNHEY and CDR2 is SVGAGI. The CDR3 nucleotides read TGTGCCAGCAGATTTACGTCGACAGGGGGCACTGAAGCTTTCTTT. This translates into CASRFTSTGGTEAFF.

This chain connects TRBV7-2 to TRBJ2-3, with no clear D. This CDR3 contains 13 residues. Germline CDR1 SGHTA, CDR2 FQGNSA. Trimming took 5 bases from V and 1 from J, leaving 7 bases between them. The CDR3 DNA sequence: TGTGCCAGCAGCAGCGATGGCACAGATACGCAGTATTTT. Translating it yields CASSSDGTDTQYF. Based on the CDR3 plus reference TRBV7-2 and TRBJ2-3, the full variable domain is GAGVSQSPSNKVTEKGKDVELRCDPISGHTALYWYRQSLGQGLEFLIYFQGNSAPDKSGLPSDRFSAERTGGSVSTLTIQRTQQEDSAVYLCASSSDGTDTQYFGPGTRLTVL.

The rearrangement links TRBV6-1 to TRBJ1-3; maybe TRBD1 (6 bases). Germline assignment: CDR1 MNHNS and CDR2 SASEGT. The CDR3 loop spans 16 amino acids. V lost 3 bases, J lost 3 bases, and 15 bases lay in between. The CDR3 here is CASSEQTGLSGNTIYF. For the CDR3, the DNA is TGTGCCAGCAGTGAGCAGACAGGTCTAAGTGGAAACACCATATATTTT.

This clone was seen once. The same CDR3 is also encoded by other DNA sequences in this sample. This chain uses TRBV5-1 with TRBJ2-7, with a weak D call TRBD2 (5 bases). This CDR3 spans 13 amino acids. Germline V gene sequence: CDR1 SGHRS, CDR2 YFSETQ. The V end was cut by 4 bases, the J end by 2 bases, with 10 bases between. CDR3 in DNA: TGCGCCAGCAGCGGCACCGGGACCTACGAGCAGTACTTC. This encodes CASSGTGTYEQYF.

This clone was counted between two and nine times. The CDR3 reads CASSVEGTANYGYTF. In nucleotides, the CDR3 is TGTGCCAGCAGTGTTGAAGGGACAGCTAACTATGGCTACACCTTC. The V gene is TRBV6-1, the J gene TRBJ1-2, with 7 bases fitting TRBD1. Per germline, CDR1 MNHNS and CDR2 SASEGT. The CDR3 extends over 15 amino acids. V lost 4 bases to trimming and J lost 0 bases; unmatched junction nucleotides: 5.

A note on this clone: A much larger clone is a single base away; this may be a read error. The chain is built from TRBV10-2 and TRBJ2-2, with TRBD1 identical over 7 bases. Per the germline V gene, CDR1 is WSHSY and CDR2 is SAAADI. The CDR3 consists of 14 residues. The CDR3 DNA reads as TGCGCCAACAGTAATACAGGGGACACCGGGGAGCTGTTTTTT. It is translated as CANSNTGDTGELFF.

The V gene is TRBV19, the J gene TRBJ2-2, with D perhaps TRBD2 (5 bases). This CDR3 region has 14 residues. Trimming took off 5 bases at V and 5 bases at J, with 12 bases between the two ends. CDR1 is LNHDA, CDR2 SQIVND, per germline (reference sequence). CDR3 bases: TGTGCCAGTAGTCTCCGGGATGGAACCGGGGAGCTGTTTTTT. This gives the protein CASSLRDGTGELFF.